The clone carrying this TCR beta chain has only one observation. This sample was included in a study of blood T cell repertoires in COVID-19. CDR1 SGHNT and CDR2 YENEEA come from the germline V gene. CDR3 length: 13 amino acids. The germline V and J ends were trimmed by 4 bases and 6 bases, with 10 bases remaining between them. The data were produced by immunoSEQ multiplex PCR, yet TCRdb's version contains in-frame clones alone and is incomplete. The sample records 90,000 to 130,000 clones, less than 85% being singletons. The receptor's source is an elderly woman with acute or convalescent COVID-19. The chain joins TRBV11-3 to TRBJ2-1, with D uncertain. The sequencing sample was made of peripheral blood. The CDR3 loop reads CASSSSVPNEQFF. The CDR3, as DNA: TGTGCCAGCAGCTCTAGTGTCCCCAATGAGCAGTTCTTC.